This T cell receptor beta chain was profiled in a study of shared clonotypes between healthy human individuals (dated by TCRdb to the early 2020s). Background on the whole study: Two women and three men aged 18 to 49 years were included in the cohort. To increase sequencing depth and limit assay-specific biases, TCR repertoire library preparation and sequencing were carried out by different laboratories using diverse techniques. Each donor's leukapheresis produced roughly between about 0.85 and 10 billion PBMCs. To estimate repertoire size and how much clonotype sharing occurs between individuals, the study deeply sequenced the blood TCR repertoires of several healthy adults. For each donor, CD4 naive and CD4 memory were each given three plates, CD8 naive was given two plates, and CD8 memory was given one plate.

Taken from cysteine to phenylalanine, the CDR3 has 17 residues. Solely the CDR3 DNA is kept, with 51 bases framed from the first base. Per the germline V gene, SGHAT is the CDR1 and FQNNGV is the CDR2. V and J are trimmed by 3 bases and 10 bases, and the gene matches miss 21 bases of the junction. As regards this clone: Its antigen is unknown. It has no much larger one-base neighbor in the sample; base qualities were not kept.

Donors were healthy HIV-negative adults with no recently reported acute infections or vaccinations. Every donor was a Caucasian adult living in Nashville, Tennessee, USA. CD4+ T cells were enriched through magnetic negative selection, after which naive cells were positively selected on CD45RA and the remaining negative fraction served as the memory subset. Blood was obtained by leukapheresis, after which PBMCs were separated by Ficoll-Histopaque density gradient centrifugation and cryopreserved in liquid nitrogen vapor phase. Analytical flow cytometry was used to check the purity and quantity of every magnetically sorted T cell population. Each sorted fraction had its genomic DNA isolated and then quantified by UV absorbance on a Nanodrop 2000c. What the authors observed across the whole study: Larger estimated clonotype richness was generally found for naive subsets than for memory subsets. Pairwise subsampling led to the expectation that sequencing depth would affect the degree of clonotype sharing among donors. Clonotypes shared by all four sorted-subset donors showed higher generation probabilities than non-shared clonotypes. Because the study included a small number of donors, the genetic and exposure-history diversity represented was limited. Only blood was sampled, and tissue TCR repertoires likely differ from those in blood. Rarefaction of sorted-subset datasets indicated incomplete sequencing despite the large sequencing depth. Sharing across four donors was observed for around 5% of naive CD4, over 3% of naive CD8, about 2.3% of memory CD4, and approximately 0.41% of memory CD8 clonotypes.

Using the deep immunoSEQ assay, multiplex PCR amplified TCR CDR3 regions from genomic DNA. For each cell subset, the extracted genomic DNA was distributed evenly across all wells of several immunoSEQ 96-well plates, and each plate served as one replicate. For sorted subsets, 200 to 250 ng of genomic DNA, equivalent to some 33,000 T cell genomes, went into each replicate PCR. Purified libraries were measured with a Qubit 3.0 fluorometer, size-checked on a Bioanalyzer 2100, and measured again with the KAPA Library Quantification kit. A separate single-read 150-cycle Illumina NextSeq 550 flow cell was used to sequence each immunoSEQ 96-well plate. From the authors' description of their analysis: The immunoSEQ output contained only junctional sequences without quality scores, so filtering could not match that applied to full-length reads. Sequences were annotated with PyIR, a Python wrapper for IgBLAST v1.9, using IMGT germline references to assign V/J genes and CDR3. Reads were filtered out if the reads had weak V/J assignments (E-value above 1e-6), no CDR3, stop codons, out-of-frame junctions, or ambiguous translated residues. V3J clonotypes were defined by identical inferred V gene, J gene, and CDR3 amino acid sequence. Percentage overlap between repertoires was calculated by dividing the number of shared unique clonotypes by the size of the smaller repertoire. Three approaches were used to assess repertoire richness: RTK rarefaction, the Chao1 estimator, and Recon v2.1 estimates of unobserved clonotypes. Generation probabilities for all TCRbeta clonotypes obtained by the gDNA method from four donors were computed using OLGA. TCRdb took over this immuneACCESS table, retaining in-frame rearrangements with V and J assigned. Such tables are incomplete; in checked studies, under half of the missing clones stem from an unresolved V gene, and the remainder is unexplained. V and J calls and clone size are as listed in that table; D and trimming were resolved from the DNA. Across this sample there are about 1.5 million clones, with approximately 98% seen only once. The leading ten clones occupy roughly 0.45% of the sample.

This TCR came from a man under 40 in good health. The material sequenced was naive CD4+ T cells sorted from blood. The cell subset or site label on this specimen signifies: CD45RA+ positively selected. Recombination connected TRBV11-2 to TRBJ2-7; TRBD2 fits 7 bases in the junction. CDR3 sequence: CASSFPDISRRKREQYF. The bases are TGTGCCAGCAGCTTTCCCGATATCTCACGAAGAAAGCGGGAACAGTACTTC.